This T cell receptor (beta chain) stems from a study of control samples from healthy donors and cancer patients. Sequencing used immunoSEQ multiplex PCR; TCRdb keeps in-frame clones, though not all of them. The sample shows 150,000 to 170,000 clones, around 95% of them seen only once. Sequencing used blood. This TCR was recovered from a man aged 35 to 55 in good health.

CDR3 sequence (DNA): TGTGCCAGCAGCTTACTGGGGGAGCCTAATGAAAAACTGTTTTTT. Translation gives CASSLLGEPNEKLFF. This sequence joins TRBV7-3 and TRBJ1-4, with D possibly matching TRBD1 (5 bases). Germline-derived CDR1 and CDR2 are SGHTA and FQGTGA. Trimming took off 2 bases at V and 3 bases at J, with 10 bases between the two ends. CDR3 length equals 15 residues.